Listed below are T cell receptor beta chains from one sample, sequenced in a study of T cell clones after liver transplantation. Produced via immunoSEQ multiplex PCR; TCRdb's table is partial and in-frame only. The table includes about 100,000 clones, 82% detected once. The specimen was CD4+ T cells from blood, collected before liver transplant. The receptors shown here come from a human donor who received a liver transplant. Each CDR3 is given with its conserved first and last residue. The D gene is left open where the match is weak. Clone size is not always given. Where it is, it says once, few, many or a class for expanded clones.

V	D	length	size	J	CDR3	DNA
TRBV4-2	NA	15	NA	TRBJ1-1	CASRQRTQGNTEAFF	TGTGCCAGCAGACAACGCACCCAGGGGAACACTGAAGCTTTCTTT
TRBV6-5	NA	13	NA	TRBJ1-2	CASSKPGHAGYTF	TGTGCCAGCAGTAAACCGGGACATGCAGGCTACACCTTC
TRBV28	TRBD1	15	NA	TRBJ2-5	CASSINPDRAKTQYF	TGTGCCAGCAGTATAAACCCGGACAGGGCCAAGACCCAGTACTTC
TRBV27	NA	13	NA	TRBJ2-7	CASSSSVFYEQYF	TGTGCCAGCAGTTCGAGTGTGTTCTACGAGCAGTACTTC
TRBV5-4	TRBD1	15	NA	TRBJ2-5	CASSLRTGGIETQYF	TGTGCCAGCAGCCTCCGGACAGGGGGCATCGAGACCCAGTACTTC
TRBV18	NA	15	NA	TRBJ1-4	CASSHDRATNEKLFF	TGTGCCAGCTCACACGACCGGGCAACTAATGAAAAACTGTTTTTT
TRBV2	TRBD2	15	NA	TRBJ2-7	CASNVVASGSYEQYF	TGTGCCAGCAACGTTGTCGCTAGCGGGTCCTACGAGCAGTACTTC
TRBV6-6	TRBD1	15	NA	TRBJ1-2	CASSFSGQGQGGYTF	TGTGCCAGCAGTTTCTCCGGACAGGGGCAGGGCGGCTACACCTTC
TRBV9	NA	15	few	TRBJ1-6	CASSFRRDSNSPLHF	TGTGCCAGCAGCTTCCGTCGGGATAGCAACTCACCCCTCCACTTT
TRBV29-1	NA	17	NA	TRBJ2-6	CSVGPAVRSSGANVLTF	TGCAGCGTAGGGCCAGCCGTCCGAAGCTCTGGGGCCAACGTCCTGACTTTC
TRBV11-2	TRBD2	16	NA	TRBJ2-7	CASSLVGTSGRGEQYF	TGTGCCAGCAGCTTAGTGGGGACTAGCGGGAGGGGCGAGCAGTACTTC
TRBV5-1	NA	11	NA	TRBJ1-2	CASGPEYGYTF	TGCGCCAGCGGCCCGGAGTATGGCTACACCTTC
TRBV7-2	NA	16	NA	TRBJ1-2	CASSLVQAREGGGYTF	TGTGCCAGCAGCTTAGTTCAGGCCAGGGAGGGTGGTGGCTACACCTTC
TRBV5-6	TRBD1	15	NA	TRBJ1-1	CASSSPGTGGDQAFF	TGTGCCAGCAGCTCTCCCGGGACAGGGGGCGACCAAGCTTTCTTT
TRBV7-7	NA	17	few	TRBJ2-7	CASSISVRAPGSFEQYF	TGTGCCAGCAGCATATCCGTTCGGGCACCGGGATCGTTCGAGCAGTACTTC
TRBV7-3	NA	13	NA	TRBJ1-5	CASSWTAGGPQHF	TGTGCCAGCAGCTGGACAGCCGGCGGACCCCAGCATTTT
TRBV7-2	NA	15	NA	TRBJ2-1	CASSRARGGISEQFF	TGTGCCAGCAGCCGCGCTAGGGGCGGGATTTCTGAGCAGTTCTTC
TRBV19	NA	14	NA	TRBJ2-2	CASGRNANTGELFF	TGTGCCTCGGGGCGAAACGCGAACACCGGGGAGCTGTTTTTT
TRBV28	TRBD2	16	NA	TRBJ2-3	CASNSRGSSRTDTQYF	TGTGCCAGCAATAGTCGCGGGAGTTCCCGCACAGATACGCAGTATTTT
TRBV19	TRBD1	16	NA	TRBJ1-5	CASSIAGTGGHQPQHF	TGTGCCAGTAGTATTGCGGGTACAGGGGGCCATCAGCCCCAGCATTTT
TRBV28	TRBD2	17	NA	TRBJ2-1	CASSPWAGLAGNNEQFF	TGTGCCAGCAGTCCCTGGGCCGGACTAGCGGGGAACAATGAGCAGTTCTTC
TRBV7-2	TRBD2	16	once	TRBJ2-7	CASSSRQRGGAYEQYF	TGTGCCAGCAGCTCCCGCCAGCGGGGGGGGGCCTACGAGCAGTACTTC
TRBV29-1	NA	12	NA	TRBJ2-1	CSASFGISEQFF	TGCAGCGCTAGTTTTGGGATATCTGAGCAGTTCTTC
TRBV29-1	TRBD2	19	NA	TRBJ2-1	CSVPLKPGLAGRTYNEQFF	TGCAGCGTTCCTTTAAAACCGGGACTAGCGGGAAGGACCTACAATGAGCAGTTCTTC
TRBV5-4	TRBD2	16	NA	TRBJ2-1	CASTKMAGVSYNEQFF	TGTGCCAGCACCAAAATGGCGGGAGTGTCCTACAATGAGCAGTTCTTC
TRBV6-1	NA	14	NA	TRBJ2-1	CASSSSTRYNEQFF	TGTGCCAGCAGTTCCTCGACTCGCTACAATGAGCAGTTCTTC
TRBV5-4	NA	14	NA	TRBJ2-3	CASSSTARTDTQYF	TGTGCCAGCAGCTCGACAGCCCGCACAGATACGCAGTATTTT
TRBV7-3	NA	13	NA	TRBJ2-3	CASSHSGPDTQYF	TGTGCCAGCAGCCATTCGGGCCCAGATACGCAGTATTTT
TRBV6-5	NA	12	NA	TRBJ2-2	CASRDLAGELFF	TGTGCCAGCAGGGATCTGGCCGGGGAGCTGTTTTTT
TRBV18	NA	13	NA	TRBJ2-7	CASSPLGSYEQYF	TGTGCCAGCTCACCCTTAGGTTCCTACGAGCAGTACTTC
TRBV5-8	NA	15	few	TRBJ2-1	CASSSTGTGYNEQFF	TGTGCCAGCAGCTCCACCGGGACTGGCTACAATGAGCAGTTCTTC
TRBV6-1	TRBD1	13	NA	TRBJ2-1	CASTQGFKGEQFF	TGTGCCAGTACACAGGGGTTCAAGGGGGAGCAGTTCTTC
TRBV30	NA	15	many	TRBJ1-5	CAWSVQGLHNQPQHF	TGTGCCTGGAGTGTACAAGGACTGCACAATCAGCCCCAGCATTTT
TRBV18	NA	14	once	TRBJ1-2	CASSHGFAPIFAGF	TGTGCCAGCTCACACGGATTTGCACCGATTTTTGCCGGATTC
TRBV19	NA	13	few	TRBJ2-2	CASSGTGSGELFF	TGTGCCAGTAGTGGAACAGGGTCCGGGGAGCTGTTTTTT
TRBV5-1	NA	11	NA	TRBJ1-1	CASSRASEAFF	TGCGCCAGCAGCCGGGCCTCTGAAGCTTTCTTT
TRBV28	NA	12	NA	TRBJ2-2	CASSLRTGELFF	TGTGCCAGCAGTTTACGGACCGGGGAGCTGTTTTTT
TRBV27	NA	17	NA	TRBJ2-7	CASSFGRGGKGEYEQYF	TGTGCCAGCAGTTTTGGGCGAGGGGGTAAGGGAGAATACGAGCAGTACTTC
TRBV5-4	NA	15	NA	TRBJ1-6	CASSLWTGLNSPLHF	TGTGCCAGCAGCCTCTGGACGGGGTTGAATTCACCCCTCCACTTT
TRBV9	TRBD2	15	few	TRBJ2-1	CASSVRLAGEDEQFF	TGTGCCAGCAGCGTCCGACTAGCGGGAGAAGATGAGCAGTTCTTC
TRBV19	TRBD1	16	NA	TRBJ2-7	CASSIAYRGPEGEQYF	TGTGCCAGTAGTATAGCCTACAGGGGGCCGGAGGGGGAGCAGTACTTC
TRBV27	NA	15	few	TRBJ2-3	CASYRTRTSTDTQYF	TGTGCCAGCTATAGGACACGGACTAGCACAGATACGCAGTATTTT
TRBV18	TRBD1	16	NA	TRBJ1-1	CASRRGTGAVDTEAFF	TGTGCCAGCCGTCGCGGGACAGGGGCCGTTGACACTGAAGCTTTCTTT
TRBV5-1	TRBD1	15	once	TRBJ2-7	CASSTGQGGIYEQYF	TGCGCCAGCAGCACGGGACAGGGAGGCATCTACGAGCAGTACTTC